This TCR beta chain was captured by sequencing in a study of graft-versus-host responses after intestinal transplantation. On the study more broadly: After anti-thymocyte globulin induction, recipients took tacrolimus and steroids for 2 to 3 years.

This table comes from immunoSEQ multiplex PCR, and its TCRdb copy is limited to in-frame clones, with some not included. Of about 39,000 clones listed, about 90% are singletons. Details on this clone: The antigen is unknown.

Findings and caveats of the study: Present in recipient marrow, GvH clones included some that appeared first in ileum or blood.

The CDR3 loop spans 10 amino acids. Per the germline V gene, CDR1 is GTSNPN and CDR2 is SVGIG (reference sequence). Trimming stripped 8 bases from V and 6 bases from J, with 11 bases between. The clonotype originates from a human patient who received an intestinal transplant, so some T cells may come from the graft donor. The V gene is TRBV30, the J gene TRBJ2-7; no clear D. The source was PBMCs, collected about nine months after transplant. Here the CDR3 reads CARWACEQYF. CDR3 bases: TGTGCCCGCTGGGCCTGCGAGCAGTACTTC.